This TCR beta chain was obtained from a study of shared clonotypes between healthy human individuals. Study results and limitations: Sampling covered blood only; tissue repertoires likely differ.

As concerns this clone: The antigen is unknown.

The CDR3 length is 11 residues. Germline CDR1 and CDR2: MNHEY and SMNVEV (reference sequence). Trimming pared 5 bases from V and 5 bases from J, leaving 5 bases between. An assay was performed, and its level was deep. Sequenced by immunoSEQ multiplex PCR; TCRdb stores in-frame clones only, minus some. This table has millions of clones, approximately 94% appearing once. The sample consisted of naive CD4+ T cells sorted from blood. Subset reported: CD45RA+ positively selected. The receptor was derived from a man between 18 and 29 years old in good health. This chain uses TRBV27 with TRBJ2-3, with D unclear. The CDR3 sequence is CASSHGDTQYF. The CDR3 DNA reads TGTGCCAGCAGTCACGGAGATACGCAGTATTTT.